This entry describes one T cell receptor beta chain. The data were taken from a study of blood T cell repertoires in COVID-19. For the study at large: Acute and convalescent COVID-19 specimens originated in the United States, Italy and Spain. T cells, B-cell-depleted T cells, or PBMCs supplied cDNA or gDNA.

Per the authors' pipeline: Scientists estimated how many nucleated cells there were by amplifying reference gene primers. Only in-frame clones appear in the TCRdb table, and some are missing; sequencing was by immunoSEQ multiplex PCR. The V and J calls and clone size were taken over from that table, and D and trimming were inferred from the DNA. The sample shows about 180,000 clones, 85% to 90% of them seen only once. CDR3 length: 13 residues. With 4 bases removed from V and 6 bases from J, the gap between germline ends came to 13 bases. Germline values: CDR1 MNHEY, CDR2 SMNVEV (reference sequence). The chain recombines TRBV27 with TRBJ2-7, with D perhaps matching TRBD1 (6 bases). The sequence derives from a woman between 25 and 40 years old with active or convalescent COVID-19. Sequences were obtained from peripheral blood. The CDR3 bases are TGTGCCAGCAGTTCCCCAGGGGTGGGCGAGCAGTACTTC. As protein: CASSSPGVGEQYF.